Ten or more counts support the clone carrying this T cell receptor beta chain. Its antigen is unidentified. The record originates from a study of Graves' ophthalmopathy and Graves' hyperthyroidism. General study findings and limits: Appearing in blood as well were most expanded thyroid clonotypes above 0.001 frequency.

Germline V gene data show CDR1 as SEHNR and CDR2 as FQNEAQ (reference sequence). CDR3 size: 14 residues. The junction had 5 bases not matched to a gene; V was cut back by 5 bases and J by 2 bases. Amplification of TCR beta CDR3 regions used RNA transcripts. Second-round multiplex PCR came after first-round RT-PCR with HTBI primers. TCRdb redid the calling of the multiplex PCR reads with MiXCR, one entry per CDR3 protein. The sample yields about 700,000 distinct CDR3 sequences, about two fifths seen once. Patients were left out if they had other autoimmune diseases, uncontrolled infections, pregnancy or lactation. Fresh peripheral blood (roughly 9.7 ml) yielded the PBMCs.

The receptor was derived from an adult man with Graves' ophthalmopathy. The rearrangement links TRBV7-9 to TRBJ2-5, with 7 bases matching TRBD1. Sequencing was done on a sample of peripheral blood. The CDR3 is CASSDKDRQETQYF. CDR3 nucleotides: TGTGCCAGCAGCGATAAGGACAGGCAAGAGACCCAGTACTTC. Combining the CDR3 with reference TRBV7-9 and TRBJ2-5 gives the whole variable domain DTGVSQNPRHKITKRGQNVTFRCDPISEHNRLYWYRQTLGQGPEFLTYFQNEAQLEKSRLLSDRFSAERPKGSFSTLEIQRTEQGDSAMYLCASSDKDRQETQYFGPGTRLLVL.